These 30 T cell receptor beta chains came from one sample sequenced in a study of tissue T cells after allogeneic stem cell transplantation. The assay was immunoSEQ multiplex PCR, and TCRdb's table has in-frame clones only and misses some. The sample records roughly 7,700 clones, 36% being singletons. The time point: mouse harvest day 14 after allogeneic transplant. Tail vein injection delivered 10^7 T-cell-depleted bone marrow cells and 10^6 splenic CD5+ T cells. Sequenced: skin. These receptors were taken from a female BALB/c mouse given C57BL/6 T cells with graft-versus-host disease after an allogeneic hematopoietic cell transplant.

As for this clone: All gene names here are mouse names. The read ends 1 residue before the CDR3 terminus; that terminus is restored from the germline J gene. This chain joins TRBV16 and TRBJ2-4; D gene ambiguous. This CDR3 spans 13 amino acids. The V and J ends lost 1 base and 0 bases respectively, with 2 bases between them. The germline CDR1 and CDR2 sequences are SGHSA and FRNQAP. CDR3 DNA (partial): TGTGCAAGCAGCTTAGTTAGTCAAAACACCTTGTAC. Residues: CASSLVSQNTLY. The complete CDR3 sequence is CASSLVSQNTLYF.

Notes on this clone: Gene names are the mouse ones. This CDR3 reads CTCSAGQGSNERLFF. The DNA read from the CDR3 is TGCACCTGCAGTGCCGGACAGGGGTCCAACGAAAGATTATTT. The V gene is TRBV1, the J gene TRBJ1-4, with 9 bases identical to TRBD1. The read ends 1 residue before the CDR3 terminus; that terminus is restored from the germline J gene. Germline lookup yields CDR1 NSQYPW and CDR2 LRSPGD (reference sequence). CDR3 length: 15 residues. The V gene end was trimmed by 3 bases and the J gene end by 2 bases; junction bases not matched to a gene: 1.

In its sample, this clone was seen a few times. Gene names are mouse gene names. The CDR3 DNA, read in part, is TGTGCCAGCAGCCCAGGGATTTCCAACGAAAGATTATTT. Translation gives CASSPGISNERLF. From start to end, the CDR3 is CASSPGISNERLFF. The rearrangement links TRBV3 to TRBJ1-4, with D perhaps matching TRBD1 (5 bases). The missing CDR3 end, 1 residue past where the read stops, is filled in from the germline J gene. CDR3 length: 14 residues. V was cut by 5 bases and J by 0 bases, with 7 bases left in between. Per germline, CDR1 SNHLY and CDR2 FYNGKV (reference sequence).

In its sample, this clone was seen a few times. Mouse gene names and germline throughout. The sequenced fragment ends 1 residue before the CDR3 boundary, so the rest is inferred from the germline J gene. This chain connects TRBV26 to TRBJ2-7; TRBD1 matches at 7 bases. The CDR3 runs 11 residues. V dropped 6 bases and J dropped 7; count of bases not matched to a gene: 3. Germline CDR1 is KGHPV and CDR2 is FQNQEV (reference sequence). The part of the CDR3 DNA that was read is TGTGCCAGCAGCCCGGACAGGGAACAGTAC. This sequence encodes CASSPDREQY. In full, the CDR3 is CASSPDREQYF.

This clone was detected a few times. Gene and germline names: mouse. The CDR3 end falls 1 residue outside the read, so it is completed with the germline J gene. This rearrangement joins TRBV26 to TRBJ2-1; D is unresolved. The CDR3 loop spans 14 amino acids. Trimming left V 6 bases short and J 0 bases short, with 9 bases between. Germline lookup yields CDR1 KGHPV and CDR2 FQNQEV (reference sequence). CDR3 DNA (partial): TGTGCCAGCAGCACATCTTATAACTATGCTGAGCAGTTC. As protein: CASSTSYNYAEQF. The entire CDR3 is CASSTSYNYAEQFF.

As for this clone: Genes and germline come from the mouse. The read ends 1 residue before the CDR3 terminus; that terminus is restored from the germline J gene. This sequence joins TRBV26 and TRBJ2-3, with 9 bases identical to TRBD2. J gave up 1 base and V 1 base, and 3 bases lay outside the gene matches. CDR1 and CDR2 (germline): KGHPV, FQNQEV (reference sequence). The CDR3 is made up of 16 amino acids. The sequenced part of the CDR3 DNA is TGTGCCAGCAGTCTGTATGGGGGGGCGCGTGCAGAAACGCTGTAT. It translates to CASSLYGGARAETLY. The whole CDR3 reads CASSLYGGARAETLYF.

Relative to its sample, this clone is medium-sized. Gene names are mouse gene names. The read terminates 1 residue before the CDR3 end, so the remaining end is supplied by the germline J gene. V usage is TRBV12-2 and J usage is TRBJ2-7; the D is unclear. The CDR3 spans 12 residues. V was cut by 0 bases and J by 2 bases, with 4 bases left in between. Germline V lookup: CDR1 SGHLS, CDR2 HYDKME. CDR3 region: CASSLATYEQYF. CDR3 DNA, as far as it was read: TGTGCCAGCTCTCTCGCTACCTATGAACAGTAC.

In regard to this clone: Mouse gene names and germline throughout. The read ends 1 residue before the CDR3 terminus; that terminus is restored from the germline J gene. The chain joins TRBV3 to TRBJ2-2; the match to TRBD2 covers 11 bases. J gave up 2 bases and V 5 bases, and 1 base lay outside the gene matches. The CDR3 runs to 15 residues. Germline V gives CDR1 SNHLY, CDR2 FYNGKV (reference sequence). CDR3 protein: CASSRTGGNTGQLYF. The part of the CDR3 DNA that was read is TGTGCCAGCAGCCGGACTGGGGGGAACACCGGGCAGCTCTAC. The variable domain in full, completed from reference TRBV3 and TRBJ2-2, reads GPKVLQIPSHQIIDMGQMVTLNCDPVSNHLYFYWYKQILGQQMEFLVNFYNGKVMEKSKLFKDQFSVERPDGSYFTLKIQPTALEDSAVYFCASSRTGGNTGQLYFGEGSKLTVL.

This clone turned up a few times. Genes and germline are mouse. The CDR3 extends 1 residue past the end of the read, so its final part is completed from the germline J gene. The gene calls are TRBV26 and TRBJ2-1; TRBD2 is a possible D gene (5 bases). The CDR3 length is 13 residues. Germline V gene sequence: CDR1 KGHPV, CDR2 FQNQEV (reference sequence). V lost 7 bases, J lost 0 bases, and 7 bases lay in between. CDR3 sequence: CASKDFNYAEQFF. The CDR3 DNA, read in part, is TGTGCCAGCAAGGACTTTAACTATGCTGAGCAGTTC. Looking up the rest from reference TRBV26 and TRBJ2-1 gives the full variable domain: NSKVIQTPRYLVKGQGQKAKMRCIPEKGHPVVFWYQQNKNNEFKFLINFQNQEVLQQIDMTEKRFSAECPSNSPCSLEIQSSEAGDSALYLCASKDFNYAEQFFGPGTRLTVL.

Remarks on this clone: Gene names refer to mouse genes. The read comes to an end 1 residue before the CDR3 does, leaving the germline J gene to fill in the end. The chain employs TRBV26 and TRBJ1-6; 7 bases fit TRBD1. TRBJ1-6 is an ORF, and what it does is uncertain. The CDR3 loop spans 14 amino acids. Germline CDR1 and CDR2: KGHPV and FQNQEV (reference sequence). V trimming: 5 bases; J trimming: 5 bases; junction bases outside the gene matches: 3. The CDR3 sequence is CASSWGQNNSPLYF. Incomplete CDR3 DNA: TGTGCCAGCAGTTGGGGACAGAATAATTCGCCCCTCTAC.

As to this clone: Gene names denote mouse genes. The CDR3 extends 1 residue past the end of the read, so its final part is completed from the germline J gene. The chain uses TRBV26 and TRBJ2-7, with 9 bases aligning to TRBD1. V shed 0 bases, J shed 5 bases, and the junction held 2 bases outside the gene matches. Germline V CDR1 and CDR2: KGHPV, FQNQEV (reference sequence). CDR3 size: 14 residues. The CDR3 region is CASSLSHRGHEQYF. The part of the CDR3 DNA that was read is TGTGCCAGCAGTCTGTCTCACAGGGGGCATGAACAGTAC.

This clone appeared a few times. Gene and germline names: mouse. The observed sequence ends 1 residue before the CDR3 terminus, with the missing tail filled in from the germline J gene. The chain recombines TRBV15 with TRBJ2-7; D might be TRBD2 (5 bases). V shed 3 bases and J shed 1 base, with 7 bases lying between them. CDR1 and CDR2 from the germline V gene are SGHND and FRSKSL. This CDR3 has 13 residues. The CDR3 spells CASSFSGSYEQYF. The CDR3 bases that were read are TGTGCCAGCAGTTTCTCTGGGTCCTATGAACAGTAC.

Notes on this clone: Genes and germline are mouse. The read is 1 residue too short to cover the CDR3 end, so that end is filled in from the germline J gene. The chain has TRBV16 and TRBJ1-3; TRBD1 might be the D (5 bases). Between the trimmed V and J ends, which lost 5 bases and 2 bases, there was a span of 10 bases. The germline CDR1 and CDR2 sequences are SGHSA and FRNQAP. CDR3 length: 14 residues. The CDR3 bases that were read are TGTGCAAGCAGCAATGGGGGGGCTGGAAATACGCTCTAT. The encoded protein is CASSNGGAGNTLY. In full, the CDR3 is CASSNGGAGNTLYF.

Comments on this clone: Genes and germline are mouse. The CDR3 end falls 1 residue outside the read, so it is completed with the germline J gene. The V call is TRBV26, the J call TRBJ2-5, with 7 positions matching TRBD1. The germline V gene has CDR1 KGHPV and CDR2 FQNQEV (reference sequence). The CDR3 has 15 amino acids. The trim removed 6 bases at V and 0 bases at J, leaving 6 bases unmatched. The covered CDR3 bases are TGTGCCAGCAGCACAGGGGCGGGGAACCAAGACACCCAGTAC. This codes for CASSTGAGNQDTQY. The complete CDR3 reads CASSTGAGNQDTQYF.

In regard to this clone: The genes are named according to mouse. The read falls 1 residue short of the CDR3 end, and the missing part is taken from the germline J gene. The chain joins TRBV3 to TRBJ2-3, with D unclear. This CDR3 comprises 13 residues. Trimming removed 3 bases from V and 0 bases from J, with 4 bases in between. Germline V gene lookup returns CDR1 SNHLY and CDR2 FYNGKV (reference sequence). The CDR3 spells CASSFASAETLYF. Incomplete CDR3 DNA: TGTGCCAGCAGCTTCGCTAGTGCAGAAACGCTGTAT.

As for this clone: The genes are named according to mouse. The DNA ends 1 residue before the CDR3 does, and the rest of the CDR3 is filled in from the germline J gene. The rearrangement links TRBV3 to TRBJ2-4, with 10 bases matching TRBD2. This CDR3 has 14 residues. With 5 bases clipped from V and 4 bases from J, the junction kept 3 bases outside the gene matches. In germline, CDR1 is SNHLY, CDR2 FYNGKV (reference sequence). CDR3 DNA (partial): TGTGCCAGCAGCCGGGGACTGGGGAAAAACACCTTGTAC. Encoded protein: CASSRGLGKNTLY. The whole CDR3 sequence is CASSRGLGKNTLYF.

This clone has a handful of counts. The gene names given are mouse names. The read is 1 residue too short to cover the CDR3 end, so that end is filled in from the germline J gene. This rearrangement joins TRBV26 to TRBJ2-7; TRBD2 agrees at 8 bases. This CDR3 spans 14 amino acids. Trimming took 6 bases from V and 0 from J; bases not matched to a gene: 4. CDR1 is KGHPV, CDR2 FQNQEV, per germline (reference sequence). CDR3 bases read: TGTGCCAGCAGCCTTACTGGGGGCTCCTATGAACAGTAC. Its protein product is CASSLTGGSYEQY. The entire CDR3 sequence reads CASSLTGGSYEQYF. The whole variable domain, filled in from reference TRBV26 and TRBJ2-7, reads NSKVIQTPRYLVKGQGQKAKMRCIPEKGHPVVFWYQQNKNNEFKFLINFQNQEVLQQIDMTEKRFSAECPSNSPCSLEIQSSEAGDSALYLCASSLTGGSYEQYFGPGTRLTVL.

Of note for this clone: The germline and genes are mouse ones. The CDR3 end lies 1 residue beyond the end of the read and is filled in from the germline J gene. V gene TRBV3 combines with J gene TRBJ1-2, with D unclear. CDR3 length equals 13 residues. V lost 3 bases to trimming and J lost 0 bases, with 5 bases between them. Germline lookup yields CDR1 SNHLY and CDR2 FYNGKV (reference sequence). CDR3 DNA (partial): TGTGCCAGCAGCTTCACAACAAACTCCGACTACACC. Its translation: CASSFTTNSDYT. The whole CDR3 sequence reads CASSFTTNSDYTF. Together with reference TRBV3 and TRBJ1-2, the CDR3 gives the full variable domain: GPKVLQIPSHQIIDMGQMVTLNCDPVSNHLYFYWYKQILGQQMEFLVNFYNGKVMEKSKLFKDQFSVERPDGSYFTLKIQPTALEDSAVYFCASSFTTNSDYTFGSGTRLLVI.

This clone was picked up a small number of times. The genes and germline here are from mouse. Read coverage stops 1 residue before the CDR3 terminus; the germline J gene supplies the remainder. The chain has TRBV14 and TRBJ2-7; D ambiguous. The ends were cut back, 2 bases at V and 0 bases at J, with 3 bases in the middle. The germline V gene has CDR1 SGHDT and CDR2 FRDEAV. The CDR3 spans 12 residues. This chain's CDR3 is CASSFSSYEQYF. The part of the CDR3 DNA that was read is TGTGCCAGCAGTTTTAGCTCCTATGAACAGTAC.

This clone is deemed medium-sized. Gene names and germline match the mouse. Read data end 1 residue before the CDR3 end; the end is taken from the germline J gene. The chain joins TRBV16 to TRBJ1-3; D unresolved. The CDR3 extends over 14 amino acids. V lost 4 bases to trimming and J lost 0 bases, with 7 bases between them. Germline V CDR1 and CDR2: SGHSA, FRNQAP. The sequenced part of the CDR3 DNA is TGTGCAAGCAGCTCACAGATTTCTGGAAATACGCTCTAT. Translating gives CASSSQISGNTLY. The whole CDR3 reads CASSSQISGNTLYF.

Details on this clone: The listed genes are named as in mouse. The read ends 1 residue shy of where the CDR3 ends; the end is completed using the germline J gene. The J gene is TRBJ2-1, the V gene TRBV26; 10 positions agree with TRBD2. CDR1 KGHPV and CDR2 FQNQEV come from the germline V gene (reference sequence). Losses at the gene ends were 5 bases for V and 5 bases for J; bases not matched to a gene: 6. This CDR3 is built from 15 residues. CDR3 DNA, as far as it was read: TGTGCCAGCAGTTTTGACTGGGGGGCTAATGCTGAGCAGTTC. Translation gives CASSFDWGANAEQF. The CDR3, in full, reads CASSFDWGANAEQFF.

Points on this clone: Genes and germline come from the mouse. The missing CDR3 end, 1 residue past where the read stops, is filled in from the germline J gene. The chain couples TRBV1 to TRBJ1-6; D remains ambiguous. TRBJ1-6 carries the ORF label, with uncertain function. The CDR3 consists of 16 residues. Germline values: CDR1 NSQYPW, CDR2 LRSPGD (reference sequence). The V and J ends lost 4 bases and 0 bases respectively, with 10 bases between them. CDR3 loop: CTCSVHLNSYNSPLYF. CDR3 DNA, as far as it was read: TGCACCTGCAGTGTGCACCTTAATTCCTATAATTCGCCCCTCTAC.

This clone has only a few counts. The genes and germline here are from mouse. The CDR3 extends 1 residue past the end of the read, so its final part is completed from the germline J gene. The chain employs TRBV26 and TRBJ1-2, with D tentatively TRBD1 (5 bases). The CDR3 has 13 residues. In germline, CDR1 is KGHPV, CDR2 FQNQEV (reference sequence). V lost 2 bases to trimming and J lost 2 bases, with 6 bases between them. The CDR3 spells CASSLAGNSDYTF. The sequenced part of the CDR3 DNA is TGTGCCAGCAGTCTGGCAGGGAACTCCGACTACACC.

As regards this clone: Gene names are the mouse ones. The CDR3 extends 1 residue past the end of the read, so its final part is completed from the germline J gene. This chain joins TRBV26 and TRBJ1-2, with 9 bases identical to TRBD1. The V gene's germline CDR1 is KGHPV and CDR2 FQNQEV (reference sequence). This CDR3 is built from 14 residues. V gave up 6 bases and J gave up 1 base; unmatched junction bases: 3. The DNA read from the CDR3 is TGTGCCAGCAGCCGGGACAGGGTAAACTCCGACTACACC. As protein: CASSRDRVNSDYT. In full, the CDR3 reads CASSRDRVNSDYTF.

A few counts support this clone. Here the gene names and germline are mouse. CDR3 residues: CASSPGLGGGNTLYF. CDR3 bases read: TGTGCCAGCAGCCCGGGACTGGGGGGGGGAAACACCTTGTAC. The chain carries TRBV3 and TRBJ2-4; TRBD2 matches at 13 bases. The CDR3 end is not reached by the read, which stops 1 residue before it; the germline J gene fills it in. The J segment lost 5 bases and the V segment lost 5 bases, leaving 4 bases of the junction unmatched. Germline V gives CDR1 SNHLY, CDR2 FYNGKV (reference sequence). The CDR3 extends over 15 amino acids.

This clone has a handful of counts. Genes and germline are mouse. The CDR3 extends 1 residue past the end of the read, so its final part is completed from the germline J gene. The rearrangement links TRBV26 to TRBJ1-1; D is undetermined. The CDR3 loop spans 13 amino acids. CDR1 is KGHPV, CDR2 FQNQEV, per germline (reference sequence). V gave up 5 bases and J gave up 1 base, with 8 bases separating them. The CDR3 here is CASSKAGNTEVFF. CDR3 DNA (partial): TGTGCCAGCAGTAAGGCAGGGAACACAGAAGTCTTC.

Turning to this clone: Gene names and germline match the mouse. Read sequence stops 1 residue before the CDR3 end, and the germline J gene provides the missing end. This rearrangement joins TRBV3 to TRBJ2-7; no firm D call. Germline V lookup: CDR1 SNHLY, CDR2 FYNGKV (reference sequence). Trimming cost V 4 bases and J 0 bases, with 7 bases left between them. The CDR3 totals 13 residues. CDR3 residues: CASSSDRSYEQYF. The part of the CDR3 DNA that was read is TGTGCCAGCAGCTCGGACCGCTCCTATGAACAGTAC. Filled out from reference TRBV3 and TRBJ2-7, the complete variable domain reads GPKVLQIPSHQIIDMGQMVTLNCDPVSNHLYFYWYKQILGQQMEFLVNFYNGKVMEKSKLFKDQFSVERPDGSYFTLKIQPTALEDSAVYFCASSSDRSYEQYFGPGTRLTVL.

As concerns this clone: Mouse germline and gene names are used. The covered CDR3 bases are TGTGCCAGCAGCTTAGACAGGGGGAAAGACACCCAGTAC. It is translated as CASSLDRGKDTQY. The CDR3 in full is CASSLDRGKDTQYF. This sequence joins TRBV3 and TRBJ2-5, with 8 nucleotides matching TRBD1. The CDR3 extends 1 residue past the end of the read, so its final part is completed from the germline J gene. Trimming cost V 1 base and J 4 bases; bases outside gene matches: 1. CDR1 and CDR2 (germline): SNHLY, FYNGKV (reference sequence). The CDR3 has 14 amino acids.

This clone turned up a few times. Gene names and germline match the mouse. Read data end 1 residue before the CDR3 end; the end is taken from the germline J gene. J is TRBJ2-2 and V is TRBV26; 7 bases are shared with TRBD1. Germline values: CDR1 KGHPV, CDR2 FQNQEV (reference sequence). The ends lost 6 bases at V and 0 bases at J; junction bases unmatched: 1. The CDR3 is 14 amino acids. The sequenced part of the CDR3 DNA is TGTGCCAGCAGGGGGACAGCAAACACCGGGCAGCTCTAC. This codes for CASRGTANTGQLY. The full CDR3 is CASRGTANTGQLYF.

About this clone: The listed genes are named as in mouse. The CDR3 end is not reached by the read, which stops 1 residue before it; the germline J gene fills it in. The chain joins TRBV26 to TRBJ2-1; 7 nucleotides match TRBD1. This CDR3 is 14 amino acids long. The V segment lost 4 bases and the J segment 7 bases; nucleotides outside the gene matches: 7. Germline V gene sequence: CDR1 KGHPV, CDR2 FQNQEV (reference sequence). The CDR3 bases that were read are TGTGCCAGCAGTCGCCGGGACAGAGGGGCTGAGCAGTTC. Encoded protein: CASSRRDRGAEQF. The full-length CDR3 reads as CASSRRDRGAEQFF. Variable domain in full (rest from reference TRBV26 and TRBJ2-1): NSKVIQTPRYLVKGQGQKAKMRCIPEKGHPVVFWYQQNKNNEFKFLINFQNQEVLQQIDMTEKRFSAECPSNSPCSLEIQSSEAGDSALYLCASSRRDRGAEQFFGPGTRLTVL.